These 16 T cell receptor beta chains share one sample of origin, sequenced in a study of shared clonotypes between healthy human individuals. Only in-frame clones appear in the TCRdb table, and some are missing; sequencing was by immunoSEQ multiplex PCR. The table has over a million clones, less than 99% seen once. The sequencing sample was made of naive CD4+ T cells sorted from blood. Subset: CD45RA+ positively selected. The receptor source for this set is a man aged 30 to 45 in good health.

The chain couples TRBV11-3 to TRBJ2-1; TRBD2 matches 9 bases. The CDR3 length is 15 residues. The V segment lost 1 base and the J segment 8 bases; nucleotides outside the gene matches: 6. Per germline, CDR1 SGHNT and CDR2 YENEEA. CDR3 coding DNA: TGTGCCAGCAGCTTAGGTGGGCTAGCGGGATATGAGCAGTTCTTC. Protein product: CASSLGGLAGYEQFF.

The chain joins TRBV9 to TRBJ2-5, with 8 nucleotides matching TRBD2. This CDR3 spans 13 amino acids. V trimming: 2 bases; J trimming: 5 bases; junction bases outside the gene matches: 2. The germline CDR1 and CDR2 sequences are SGDLS and YYNGEE. CDR3 region: CASSVASGETQYF. The CDR3 coding sequence is TGTGCCAGCAGCGTGGCTAGCGGGGAGACCCAGTACTTC.

The V and J genes are TRBV6-1 and TRBJ1-3, with D unclear. V lost 6 bases and J lost 0, with 12 bases in between. Germline values: CDR1 MNHNS, CDR2 SASEGT. CDR3 size: 15 residues. DNA for the CDR3: TGTGCCAGCAGCCCGATGACGGGCTCTGGAAACACCATATATTTT. This translates into CASSPMTGSGNTIYF.

The V gene is TRBV10-1, the J gene TRBJ2-7, with 10 positions matching TRBD1. The CDR3 is made up of 15 amino acids. Trimming cost V 2 bases and J 5 bases; bases outside gene matches: 6. The germline CDR1 and CDR2 sequences are WNHNN and SYGVQD (reference sequence). CDR3 sequence: CASSEGTGARDEQYF. The CDR3 DNA follows: TGCGCCAGCAGTGAGGGGACAGGGGCAAGGGACGAGCAGTACTTC.

This chain joins TRBV18 and TRBJ1-5, with D possibly being TRBD1 (5 bases). Germline CDR1 reads KGHSH; CDR2 reads LQKENI. Trimming left V 7 bases short and J 4 bases short, with 11 bases between. CDR3 length: 13 residues. The CDR3: CASLMGRNQPQHF. Written as DNA, the CDR3 is TGTGCCAGCTTAATGGGACGGAATCAGCCCCAGCATTTT. Full variable domain (outside the CDR3, taken from reference TRBV18 and TRBJ1-5): NAGVMQNPRHLVRRRGQEARLRCSPMKGHSHVYWYRQLPEEGLKFMVYLQKENIIDESGMPKERFSAEFPKEGPSILRIQQVVRGDSAAYFCASLMGRNQPQHFGDGTRLSIL.

The chain links TRBV5-1 to TRBJ2-5, with TRBD2 matching over 7 bases. This CDR3 contains 13 residues. Germline loops: CDR1 SGHRS, CDR2 YFSETQ. V was clipped by 9 bases and J by 2 bases; unmatched bases: 7. The CDR3 DNA is TGCGCCACTGCCGTGGGGGGGCAAGAGACCCAGTACTTC. The encoded protein is CATAVGGQETQYF.

This chain joins TRBV7-3 and TRBJ2-1; 10 bases line up with TRBD1. V shed 5 bases, J shed 7 bases, and the junction held 17 bases outside the gene matches. The CDR3 has 18 residues. Germline lookup yields CDR1 SGHTA and CDR2 FQGTGA. The DNA of the CDR3 is TGTGCCAGCAGCCCCAATAAACCCGGACAGGGGGGAGGGAATGAGCAGTTCTTC. Its translation: CASSPNKPGQGGGNEQFF.

The chain links TRBV5-1 to TRBJ2-1; 12 nucleotides line up with TRBD2. Per germline, CDR1 SGHRS and CDR2 YFSETQ. V was clipped by 5 bases and J by 5 bases; unmatched bases: 5. The CDR3 length is 15 residues. CDR3 amino acids: CASSGGLAGHNEQFF. The CDR3, as DNA: TGCGCCAGCAGTGGCGGACTAGCGGGACACAATGAGCAGTTCTTC.

The V call is TRBV5-8, the J call TRBJ1-5; the D is unclear. The CDR3 loop spans 15 amino acids. V lost 0 bases to trimming and J lost 4 bases, with 11 bases between them. From germline, CDR1 is SGHTS and CDR2 YDEGEE. Written as DNA, the CDR3 is TGTGCCAGCAGCTTGGGGGGTAGGAGTAATCAGCCCCAGCATTTT. Amino acid sequence: CASSLGGRSNQPQHF.

The rearrangement links TRBV5-1 to TRBJ2-5; TRBD1 matches at 10 bases. V was pared by 3 bases and J by 5 bases, with 16 bases of the junction left unmatched. This CDR3 has 18 residues. Germline V CDR1 and CDR2: SGHRS, YFSETQ. The CDR3 loop reads CASSWSIGTGVIIETQYF. CDR3 nucleotides: TGCGCCAGCAGCTGGTCGATTGGGACAGGGGTGATTATTGAGACCCAGTACTTC.

The V call is TRBV25-1, the J call TRBJ1-1; no clear D gene. V lost 6 bases, J lost 4 bases, and 15 bases lay in between. This CDR3 has 14 residues. Germline values: CDR1 MGHDK, CDR2 SYGVNS. The CDR3 loop reads CASRGNGRGTEAFF. The CDR3 bases are TGTGCCAGCAGGGGCAATGGTAGAGGCACTGAAGCTTTCTTT.

The chain joins TRBV19 to TRBJ1-2; TRBD1 matches 10 bases. Germline-derived CDR1 and CDR2 are LNHDA and SQIVND (reference sequence). The CDR3 is 14 amino acids. Losses at the gene ends were 5 bases for V and 6 bases for J; bases not matched to a gene: 6. CDR3 in amino acids: CASSPRQGAHGYTF. As DNA, the CDR3 is TGTGCCAGTAGTCCGCGACAGGGGGCGCATGGCTACACCTTC.

This sequence joins TRBV19 and TRBJ2-7; TRBD1 aligns across 8 bases. This CDR3 region has 15 residues. Trimming removed 5 bases from V and 5 bases from J; junction bases left unmatched: 11. From germline, CDR1 is LNHDA and CDR2 SQIVND (reference sequence). In DNA, the CDR3 is TGTGCCAGTAGTCTGGTCCGGACAGGGACTGACGAGCAGTACTTC. This codes for CASSLVRTGTDEQYF.

V gene TRBV28 combines with J gene TRBJ2-1, with 7 bases lining up with TRBD1. This CDR3 is 17 amino acids long. Trimming removed 4 bases from V and 1 base from J; junction bases left unmatched: 10. The germline V gene has CDR1 MDHEN and CDR2 SYDVKM. This chain's CDR3 is CASSSLTGLGSYNEQFF. The CDR3 coding sequence is TGTGCCAGCAGTTCCCTGACAGGGCTGGGATCCTACAATGAGCAGTTCTTC.

V and J are TRBV10-1 and TRBJ2-5; no reliable D call. The CDR3 length is 15 residues. The germline V and J ends were trimmed by 0 bases and 4 bases, with 12 bases remaining between them. The germline gives CDR1 WNHNN, CDR2 SYGVQD (reference sequence). The chain's CDR3 is CASSESTGLGETQYF. DNA of the CDR3: TGCGCCAGCAGTGAGTCGACCGGTCTGGGAGAGACCCAGTACTTC.

This chain joins TRBV5-1 and TRBJ2-1; the D is unclear. CDR3 size: 14 residues. CDR1 is SGHRS, CDR2 YFSETQ, per germline. The ends were cut back, 5 bases at V and 2 bases at J, with 11 bases in the middle. The CDR3 loop reads CASRAEHTYNEQFF. CDR3 in DNA: TGCGCCAGCAGGGCGGAACATACCTACAATGAGCAGTTCTTC. The full variable domain, in which reference TRBV5-1 and TRBJ2-1 provide the parts outside the CDR3, is KAGVTQTPRYLIKTRGQQVTLSCSPISGHRSVSWYQQTPGQGLQFLFEYFSETQRNKGNFPGRFSGRQFSNSRSEMNVSTLELGDSALYLCASRAEHTYNEQFFGPGTRLTVL.